The source of this TCR beta chain is a study of blood T cells in healthy people across ages. Total RNA was extracted at no less than 6 micrograms per sample. This clonotype was picked up one time. A J-beta primer mix and a sample-barcoded 5' primer were used in a second PCR of about 6 to 12 cycles. TCRdb processed the 5' RACE reads anew with MiXCR; each CDR3 protein has one entry. The sample holds about 640,000 distinct CDR3 sequences, about 54% seen once. CDR1 and CDR2 (germline): SNHLY, FYNNEI. There are 13 residues in the CDR3. The V and J ends lost 6 bases and 4 bases respectively, with 12 bases between them.

Sequenced material: blood. The chain uses TRBV2 and TRBJ1-2; D possibly corresponds to TRBD1 (6 bases). The clonotype originates from a man aged 55-75 years in good health. The CDR3 region has the DNA TGTGCCAGCAGCGCTCAGGGGCTCTATGGCTACACCTTC. Translating it yields CASSAQGLYGYTF.